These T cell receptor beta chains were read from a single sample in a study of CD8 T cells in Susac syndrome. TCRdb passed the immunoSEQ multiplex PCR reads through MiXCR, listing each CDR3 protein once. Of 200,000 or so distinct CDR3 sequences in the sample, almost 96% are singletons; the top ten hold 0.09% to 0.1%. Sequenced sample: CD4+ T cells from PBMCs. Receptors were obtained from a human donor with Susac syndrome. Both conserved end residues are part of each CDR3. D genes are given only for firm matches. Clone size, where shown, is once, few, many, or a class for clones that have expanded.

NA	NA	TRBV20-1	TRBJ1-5	TGCAGTGCTAGAGATCTAGGGGGGGCGCAAAGGCCCCAGCATTTT	CSARDLGGAQRPQHF
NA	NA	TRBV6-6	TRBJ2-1	TGTGCCAGCAGTAACAAGGGAAAGCAGTTCTTC	CASSNKGKQFF
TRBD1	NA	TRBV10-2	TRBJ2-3	TGCGCCAGCAGTGGGGACAGGGTAACAGATACGCAGTATTTT	CASSGDRVTDTQYF
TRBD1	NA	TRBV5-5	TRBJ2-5	TGTGCCAGCAGCTTGGACGTCGGGACAGAAGAGACCCAGTACTTC	CASSLDVGTEETQYF
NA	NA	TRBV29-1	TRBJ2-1	TGCAGCGTTTCCAGATCCAATGAGCAGTCCTTC	CSVSRSNEQSF
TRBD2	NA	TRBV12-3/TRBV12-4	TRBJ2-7	TGTGCCAGCAGCAACTTAGCGGGGGGGAACTACGAGCAGTACTTC	CASSNLAGGNYEQYF
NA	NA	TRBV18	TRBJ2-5	TGTGCCAGCTCCCCCGGCCGACAGGGCGGAGGGGAGACCCAGTACTTC	CASSPGRQGGGETQYF
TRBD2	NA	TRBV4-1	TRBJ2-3	TGCGCCAGCGGGTTGGCGGGGAGGGCAGATACGCAGTATTTT	CASGLAGRADTQYF
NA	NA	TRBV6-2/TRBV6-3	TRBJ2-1	TGTGCCAGCAGTTACTCCCGGGACACGAACAATGAGCAGTTCTTC	CASSYSRDTNNEQFF
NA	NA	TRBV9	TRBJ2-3	TGTGCCAGCAGCCCGCGGGCCTATACAGATACGCAGTATTTT	CASSPRAYTDTQYF
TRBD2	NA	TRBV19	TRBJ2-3	TGTGCCAGTACCCGGGACTATTCCACAGATACGCAGTATTTT	CASTRDYSTDTQYF
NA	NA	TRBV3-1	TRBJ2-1	TGTGCCAGCAGCCAAGATCCGGGATGGCTACTAGGTGAGCAGTTCTTC	CASSQDPGWLLGEQFF
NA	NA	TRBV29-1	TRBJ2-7	TGCAGCGTCGATACCTCTCTCGAGCAGTACTTC	CSVDTSLEQYF
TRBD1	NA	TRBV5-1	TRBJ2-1	TGCGCCAGCAGCCATCGGGACAGGGATATAGCGTCTCCGTACAATGAGCAGTTCTTC	CASSHRDRDIASPYNEQFF
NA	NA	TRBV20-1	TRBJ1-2	TGCAGTGTGGGAGGCTATGGCTACACCTTC	CSVGGYGYTF
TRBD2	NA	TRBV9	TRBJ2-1	TGTGCCAGCAGCGAGACTAGCGGGCCAGCAAGTGAGCAGTTCTTC	CASSETSGPASEQFF
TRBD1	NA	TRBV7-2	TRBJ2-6	TGTGCCAGCAGCTTAGAGGGGGCCTCTGGGGCCAACGTCCTGACTTTC	CASSLEGASGANVLTF
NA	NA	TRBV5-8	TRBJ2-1	TGTGCCAGCAACGACAGGAGCTCCTACAATGAGCAGTTCTTC	CASNDRSSYNEQFF
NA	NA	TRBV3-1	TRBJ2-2	TGTGCCAGCAGGACTCCGGGACGGGAGCTGTTTTTT	CASRTPGRELFF
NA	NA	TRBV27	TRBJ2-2	TGTGCCAGCAGTTTGGGACGGTTCACCGGGGAGCTGTTTTTT	CASSLGRFTGELFF
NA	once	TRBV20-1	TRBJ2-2	TGCAGTGCTTTCAACACCGGGGAGCTGTTTTTT	CSAFNTGELFF
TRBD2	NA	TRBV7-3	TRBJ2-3	TGTGCCAGCAGCGGTAGCGGGGGGGCAGATACGCAGTATTTT	CASSGSGGADTQYF
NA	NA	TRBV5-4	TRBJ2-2	TGTGCCAGCAGCTCGACTAGCACCGGGGAGCTGTTTTTT	CASSSTSTGELFF
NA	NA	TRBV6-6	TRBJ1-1	TGTGCCAGCAGTTACGGCAGGGGAAGGGACACTGAAGCTTTCTTT	CASSYGRGRDTEAFF
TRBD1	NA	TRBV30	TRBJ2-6	TGTGCCTGGAGTGTGGGACAGGGGGTATCTGGGGCCAACGTCCTGACTTTC	CAWSVGQGVSGANVLTF
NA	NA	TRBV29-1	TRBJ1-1	TGCAGCGTTGAAATATGGGGGGCTCGCGCCACTGAAGCTTTCTTT	CSVEIWGARATEAFF
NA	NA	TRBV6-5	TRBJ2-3	TGTGCCAGCAGTAGAGGGGACATCACAGATACGCAGTATTTT	CASSRGDITDTQYF
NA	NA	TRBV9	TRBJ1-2	TGTGCCAGCAGCGCGTCCAGGGTGTCAGGCTATGGCTACACCTTC	CASSASRVSGYGYTF
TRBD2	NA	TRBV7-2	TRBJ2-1	TGTGCCAGCAGCTTAGCGAGCGGGGGCTTCTACAATGAGCAGTTCTTC	CASSLASGGFYNEQFF
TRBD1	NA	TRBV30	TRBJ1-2	TGTGCAGCTGGGACAGGGGGCGCGGGGGGCTACACCTTC	CAAGTGGAGGYTF
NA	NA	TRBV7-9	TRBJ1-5	TGTGCCAGCAGCCGGACGAATAGCAATCAGCCCCAGCATTTT	CASSRTNSNQPQHF
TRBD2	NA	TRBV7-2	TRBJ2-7	TGTGCCAGCAGCTTAGTAGCTAGCGGGGGGGCAGAGTCCTACGAGCAGTACTTC	CASSLVASGGAESYEQYF
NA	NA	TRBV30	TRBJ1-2	TGTGCCTGGAGTGTACTGGGGGGGGATCAAAATGGCTACACCTTC	CAWSVLGGDQNGYTF
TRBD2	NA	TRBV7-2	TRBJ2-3	TGTGCCAGCACCGGACTAGCGGGGGGGCCAGATACGCAGTATTTT	CASTGLAGGPDTQYF
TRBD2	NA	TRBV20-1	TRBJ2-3	TGCAGTGCTGGATACCTAGCGGGGGACACAGATACGCAGTATTTT	CSAGYLAGDTDTQYF
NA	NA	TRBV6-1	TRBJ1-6	TGTGCCAGCAATTCGGGAGAGGGGGATAATTCACCCCTCCACTTT	CASNSGEGDNSPLHF
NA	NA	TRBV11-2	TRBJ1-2	TGTGCCAGCAGCTTAGACTCCGGCCCCTACACCTTC	CASSLDSGPYTF
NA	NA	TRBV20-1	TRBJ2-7	TGCAGTGCTCGCGGAGACTACGAGCAGTACTTC	CSARGDYEQYF
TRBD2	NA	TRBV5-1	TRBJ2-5	TGCGCCAGCAGCCCCCGTATAAGCGGGGGGGAGTTGACCCAGTACTTC	CASSPRISGGELTQYF
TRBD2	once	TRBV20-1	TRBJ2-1	TGCAGTGCTAACCGCCTCGAGGCTAGCGGACTCCTTTACAATGAGCAGTTCTTC	CSANRLEASGLLYNEQFF
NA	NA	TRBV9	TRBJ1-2	TGTGCCAGCAGTGCCGGAGACAGGTCGAGGGAAGGCTACACCTTC	CASSAGDRSREGYTF